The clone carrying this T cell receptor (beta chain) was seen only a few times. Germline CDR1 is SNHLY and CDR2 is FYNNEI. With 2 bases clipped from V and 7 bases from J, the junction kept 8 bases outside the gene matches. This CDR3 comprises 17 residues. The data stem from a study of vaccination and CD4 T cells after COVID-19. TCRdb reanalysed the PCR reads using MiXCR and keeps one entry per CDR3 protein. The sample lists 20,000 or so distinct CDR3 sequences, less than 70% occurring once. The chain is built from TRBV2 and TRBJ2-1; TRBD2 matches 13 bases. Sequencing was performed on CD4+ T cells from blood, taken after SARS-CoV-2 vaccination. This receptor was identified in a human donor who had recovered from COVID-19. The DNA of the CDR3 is TGTGCCAGCAGTGAAACAGCGGGACTAGCGGGAAGGAATGAGCAGTTCTTC. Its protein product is CASSETAGLAGRNEQFF.